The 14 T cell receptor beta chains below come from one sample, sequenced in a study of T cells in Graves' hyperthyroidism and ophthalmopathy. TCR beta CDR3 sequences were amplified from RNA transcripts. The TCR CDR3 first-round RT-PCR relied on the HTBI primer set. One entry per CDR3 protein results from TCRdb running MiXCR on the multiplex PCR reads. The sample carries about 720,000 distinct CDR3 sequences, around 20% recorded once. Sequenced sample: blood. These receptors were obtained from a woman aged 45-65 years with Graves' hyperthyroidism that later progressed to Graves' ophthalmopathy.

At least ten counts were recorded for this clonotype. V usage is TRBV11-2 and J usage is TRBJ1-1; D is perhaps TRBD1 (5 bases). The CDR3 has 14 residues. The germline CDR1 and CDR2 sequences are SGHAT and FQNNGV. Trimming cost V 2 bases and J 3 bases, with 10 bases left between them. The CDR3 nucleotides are TGTGCCAGCAGCTTAATAACAGGCGACACTGAAGCTTTCTTT. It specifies CASSLITGDTEAFF.

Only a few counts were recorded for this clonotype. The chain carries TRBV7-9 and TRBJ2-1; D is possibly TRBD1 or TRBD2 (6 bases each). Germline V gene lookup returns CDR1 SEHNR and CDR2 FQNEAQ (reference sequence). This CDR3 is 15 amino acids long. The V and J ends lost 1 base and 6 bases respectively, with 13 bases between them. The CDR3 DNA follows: TGTGCCAGCAGCTTAGGAGGGGGGCCCGGCAATGAGCAGTTCTTC. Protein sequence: CASSLGGGPGNEQFF.

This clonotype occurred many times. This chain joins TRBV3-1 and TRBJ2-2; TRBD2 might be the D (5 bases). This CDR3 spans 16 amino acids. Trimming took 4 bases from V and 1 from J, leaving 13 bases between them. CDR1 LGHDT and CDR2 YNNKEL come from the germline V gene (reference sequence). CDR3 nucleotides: TGTGCCAGCAGCCCCCGACCGGGATGGAACACCGGGGAGCTGTTTTTT. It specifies CASSPRPGWNTGELFF.

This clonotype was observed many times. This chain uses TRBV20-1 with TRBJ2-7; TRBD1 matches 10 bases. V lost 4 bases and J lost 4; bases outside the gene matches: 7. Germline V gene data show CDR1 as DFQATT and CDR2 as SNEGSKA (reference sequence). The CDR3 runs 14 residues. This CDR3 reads CSATTGTGVYEQYF. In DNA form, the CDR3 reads TGCAGTGCTACGACCGGGACAGGGGTGTACGAGCAGTACTTC.

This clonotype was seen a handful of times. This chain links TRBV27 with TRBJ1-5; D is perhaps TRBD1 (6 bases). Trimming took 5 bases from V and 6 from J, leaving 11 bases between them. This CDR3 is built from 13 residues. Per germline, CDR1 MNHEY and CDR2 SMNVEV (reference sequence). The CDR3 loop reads CASSRGVRQPQHF. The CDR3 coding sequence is TGTGCCAGCAGTAGGGGGGTCCGTCAGCCCCAGCATTTT.

CDR3 nucleotide sequence: TGTGCCAGTACTAGACTAGCGGGGGGGACCCGAATTCCCGGGGAGCTGTTTTTT. Amino acids: CASTRLAGGTRIPGELFF. The chain carries TRBV19 and TRBJ2-2; 14 bases map to TRBD2. This CDR3 spans 18 amino acids. V lost 7 bases and J lost 6; bases outside the gene matches: 13. Germline V gene data show CDR1 as LNHDA and CDR2 as SQIVND (reference sequence).

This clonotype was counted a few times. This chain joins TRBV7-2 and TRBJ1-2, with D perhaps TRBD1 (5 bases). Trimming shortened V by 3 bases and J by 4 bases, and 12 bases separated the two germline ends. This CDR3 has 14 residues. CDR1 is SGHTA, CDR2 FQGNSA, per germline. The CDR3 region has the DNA TGTGCCAGCAGCTTCAAAGAGACAGCCTATGGCTACACCTTC. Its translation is CASSFKETAYGYTF.

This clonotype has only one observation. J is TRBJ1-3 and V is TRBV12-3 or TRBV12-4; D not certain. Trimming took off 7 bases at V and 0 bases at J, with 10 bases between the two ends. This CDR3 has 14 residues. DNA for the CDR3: TGTGCCAGCACCCGAGCCAACTCTGGAAACACCATATATTTT. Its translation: CASTRANSGNTIYF.

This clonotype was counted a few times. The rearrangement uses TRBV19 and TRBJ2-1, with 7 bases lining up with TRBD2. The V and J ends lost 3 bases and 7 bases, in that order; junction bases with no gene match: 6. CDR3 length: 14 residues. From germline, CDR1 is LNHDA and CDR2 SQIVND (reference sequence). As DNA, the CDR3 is TGTGCCAGTAGTATCCAGAACGGGGGGAATGAGCAGTTCTTC. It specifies CASSIQNGGNEQFF.

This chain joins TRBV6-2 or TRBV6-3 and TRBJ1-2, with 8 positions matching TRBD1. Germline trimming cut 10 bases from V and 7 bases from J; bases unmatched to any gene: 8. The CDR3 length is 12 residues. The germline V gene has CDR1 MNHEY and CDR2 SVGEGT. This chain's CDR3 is CAIQDRGAGYTF. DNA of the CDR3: TGTGCCATCCAAGACAGGGGAGCTGGCTACACCTTC.

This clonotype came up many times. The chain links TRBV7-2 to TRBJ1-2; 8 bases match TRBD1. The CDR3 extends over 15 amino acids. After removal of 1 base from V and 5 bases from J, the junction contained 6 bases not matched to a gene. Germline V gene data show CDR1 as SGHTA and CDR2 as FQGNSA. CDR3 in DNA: TGTGCCAGCAGCTTAGATCCCGGACAGGGTTATGGCTACACCTTC. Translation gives CASSLDPGQGYGYTF.

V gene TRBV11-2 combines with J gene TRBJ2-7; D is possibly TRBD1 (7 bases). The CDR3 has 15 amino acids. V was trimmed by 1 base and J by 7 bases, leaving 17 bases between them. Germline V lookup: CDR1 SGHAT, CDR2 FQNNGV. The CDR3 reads CASSLARGASGEQYF. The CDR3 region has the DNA TGTGCCAGCAGCTTAGCCAGGGGGGCGTCGGGGGAGCAGTACTTC.

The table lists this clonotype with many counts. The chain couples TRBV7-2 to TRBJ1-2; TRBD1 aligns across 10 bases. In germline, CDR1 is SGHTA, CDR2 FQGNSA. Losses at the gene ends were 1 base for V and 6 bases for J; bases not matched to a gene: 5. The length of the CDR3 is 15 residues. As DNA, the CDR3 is TGTGCCAGCAGCTTAGAGTCGGGACAGGGGAATGGCTACACCTTC. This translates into CASSLESGQGNGYTF.

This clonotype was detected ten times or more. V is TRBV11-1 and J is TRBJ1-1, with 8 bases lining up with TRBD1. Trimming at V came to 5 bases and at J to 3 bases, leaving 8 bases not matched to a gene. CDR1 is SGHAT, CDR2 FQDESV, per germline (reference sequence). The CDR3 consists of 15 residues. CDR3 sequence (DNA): TGTGCCAGCAGCGCAAGGGACAGGTTGTACACTGAAGCTTTCTTT. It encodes CASSARDRLYTEAFF.